The clone carrying this TCR beta chain was found once. This table comes from immunoSEQ multiplex PCR, and its TCRdb copy is limited to in-frame clones, with some not included. The sample holds roughly 380,000 clones, about nine tenths seen once. The sample is drawn from a study of blood T cell repertoires in COVID-19. Overall study: Acute and convalescent COVID-19 specimens originated in the United States, Italy and Spain. Nucleic acid was either cDNA or gDNA, and it came from T cells, B-cell-depleted T cells, or PBMCs.

Participant ages covered roughly 18 to 89 years across 25 or so US areas. A COVID-19 case had been met by exposed participants during the 2 weeks before study entry. The length of the CDR3 is 14 residues. The germline CDR1 and CDR2 sequences are SGHTA and FQGNSA. The V and J ends lost 2 bases and 0 bases respectively, with 8 bases between them. The J gene is TRBJ2-7, the V gene TRBV7-2; tentatively, D is TRBD1 (5 bases). The sequencing input was PBMCs or T cells enriched from blood (not recorded which). The source is a woman aged 30 to 39 who had been exposed to COVID-19. For the CDR3, the DNA is TGTGCCAGCAGCTTATCCAGGGACTCCTACGAGCAGTACTTC. Amino acid sequence: CASSLSRDSYEQYF.